In this sample, the clone carrying this TCR beta chain turned up many times. TCR beta CDR3 regions were amplified from RNA transcripts. A set of HTBI primers served as the primers for a first-round RT-PCR of the TCR CDR3. TCRdb reprocessed the multiplex PCR reads with MiXCR, giving one entry per CDR3 protein. Here the sample spans about 400,000 distinct CDR3 sequences, around 15% being singletons. The data are from a study of T cells in Graves' hyperthyroidism and ophthalmopathy. V lost 4 bases, J lost 2 bases, and 1 base stayed unmatched. The CDR3 runs to 15 residues. CDR1 and CDR2 (germline): DFQATT, SNEGSKA (reference sequence).

The clonotype was recovered from a woman aged 55-70 years with Graves' ophthalmopathy. The sample consisted of blood. The chain joins TRBV20-1 to TRBJ2-6; 11 bases agree with TRBD1. CDR3 residues: CSAKGQGAGANVLTF. CDR3 nucleotide sequence: TGCAGTGCTAAGGGACAGGGGGCTGGGGCCAACGTCCTGACTTTC.